A selection of T cell receptor beta chains follows, all from one sample in a study of T cell responses to AZD1222 COVID-19 vaccine. Produced via immunoSEQ multiplex PCR; TCRdb's table is partial and in-frame only. The sample lists over 150,000 clones; around 89% were seen once. Specimen: peripheral blood, collected 28 days after the second AZD1222 dose. Receptors originate from an adult who received the AZD1222 COVID-19 vaccine. Each CDR3 is given with its conserved first and last residue. A D gene is named only where the DNA matches it firmly. Expanded clones get a size class; other rows say once, few or many, or leave the size out.

TGTGCCAGCAGCCAAGAGCGGGGGGTCCGGTCCGGGGAGCTGTTTTTT | CASSQERGVRSGELFF | . | TRBV3-1/TRBV3-2 | TRBD2 | TRBJ2-2
TGTGCCAGTAGTAATGGACAGGGAGACTACGAGCAGTACTTC | CASSNGQGDYEQYF | once | TRBV19 | TRBD1 | TRBJ2-7
TGTGCCAGCAGCCCAGGTTTAGCGGGGAGCTACGAGCAGTACTTC | CASSPGLAGSYEQYF | . | TRBV7-6 | TRBD2 | TRBJ2-7
TGTGCCAGCAGCCCCGGGGGGGGGCGTTCTGATACGCAGTATTTT | CASSPGGGRSDTQYF | . | TRBV7-2 | TRBD2 | TRBJ2-3
TGTGCCAGCAGTTTTTGGGTTTCGGGACAGGGGCCCCTTGGCAATCAGCCCCAGCATTTT | CASSFWVSGQGPLGNQPQHF | . | TRBV28 | TRBD1 | TRBJ1-5
TGTGCCAGCAGCTTAGGACTAGCGGGGGGCCAAGAGACCCAGTACTTC | CASSLGLAGGQETQYF | . | TRBV11-3 | TRBD2 | TRBJ2-5
TGCGCCAGCATCCCTGGGGCAGGAAGCTATGGCTACACCTTC | CASIPGAGSYGYTF | . | TRBV5-1 | . | TRBJ1-2
TGTGCCTGGAGTAAAACGGGACACAACACTGAAGCTTTCTTT | CAWSKTGHNTEAFF | . | TRBV30 | . | TRBJ1-1
TGTGCCAGCAGCTTCGTGGGGGGACGCGAAGGGTCTGAAGCTTTCTTT | CASSFVGGREGSEAFF | . | TRBV5-4 | . | TRBJ1-1
TGTGCCAGCAGCTTACCGAGCGTGGAGGGAGAGACCCAGTACTTC | CASSLPSVEGETQYF | . | TRBV7-8 | . | TRBJ2-5
TGTGCCAGCAGCTCCCGATTAGTCTACGAGCAGTACTTC | CASSSRLVYEQYF | once | TRBV5-6 | . | TRBJ2-7
TGTGCCAGTAGTATGGGGGGACAGGGCCTTGGCTACACCTTC | CASSMGGQGLGYTF | few | TRBV19 | TRBD1 | TRBJ1-2
TGTGCCAGCAGCGCGTGGGGGATTGCGAGCACTGAAGCTTTCTTT | CASSAWGIASTEAFF | . | TRBV28 | . | TRBJ1-1
TGTGCCAGCAGGGCAGACAGCTACGAGCAGTACTTC | CASRADSYEQYF | . | TRBV2 | . | TRBJ2-7
TGTGCCACCAGCGAATCGGACGGCCCGCAAGAGACCCAGTACTTC | CATSESDGPQETQYF | once | TRBV24-1 | . | TRBJ2-5
TGTGCCAGCAGCTCCTACCCGGGGGGGGACAATGAGCAGTTCTTC | CASSSYPGGDNEQFF | . | TRBV7-2 | TRBD2 | TRBJ2-1
TGTGCCAGCAGCCGCGGGGCCTATGGCTACACCTTC | CASSRGAYGYTF | few | TRBV11-2 | . | TRBJ1-2
TGTGCCAGCTCACGGCGGACAGGAGGTCCTAATGAAAAACTGTTTTTT | CASSRRTGGPNEKLFF | few | TRBV18 | TRBD1 | TRBJ1-4